These 10 T cell receptor beta chains were sequenced from one sample in a study of regulatory T cells in long-lasting Graves disease. The authors built TCR beta libraries using iRepertoire HTBI primers and Arm-PCR of CDR3 regions. TCRdb ran MiXCR on the multiplex PCR reads and lists one entry per CDR3 protein. Here the sample spans 400,000 to 500,000 distinct CDR3 sequences, 20% to 25% being singletons. The time point is: persistent/refractory GD, antithyroid drugs over 5 years with positive TRAb. After RNA was extracted from PBMCs, the TCR library was made from it. Material: peripheral blood mononuclear cells (PBMCs), obtained when the disease was refractory, from a patient treated with antithyroid drugs. The receptors derive from a female donor with Graves disease.

This sequence joins TRBV7-2 and TRBJ1-5, with 8 bases fitting TRBD1. Germline CDR1 and CDR2: SGHTA and FQGNSA. J was trimmed by 1 base and V by 5 bases; bases with no gene match: 4. This CDR3 spans 15 amino acids. The CDR3 sequence is CASSRQGKSNQPQHF. The CDR3 region has the DNA TGTGCCAGCAGCCGACAGGGGAAAAGCAATCAGCCCCAGCATTTT.

This clonotype turned up a few times. The chain links TRBV6-1 to TRBJ2-5; D not certain. Trimming stripped 6 bases from V and 4 bases from J, with 9 bases between. The germline V gene encodes CDR1 MNHNS and CDR2 SASEGT. The CDR3 extends over 12 amino acids. The CDR3, as DNA: TGTGCCAGCAGGAAAGATAGAGAGACCCAGTACTTC. Encoded protein: CASRKDRETQYF.

This clonotype appeared a single time. The chain recombines TRBV5-5 with TRBJ1-1; D not certain. With 0 bases removed from V and 1 base from J, the gap between germline ends came to 16 bases. The CDR3 is 17 amino acids. Germline V gene lookup returns CDR1 SGHKS and CDR2 YYEKEE (reference sequence). CDR3 sequence: CASSLEGRVNWNTEAFF. CDR3 DNA: TGTGCCAGCAGCTTGGAGGGTCGAGTCAACTGGAACACTGAAGCTTTCTTT.

This clonotype occurred many times. The rearrangement joins TRBV28 to TRBJ1-2, with TRBD1 matching over 8 bases. The germline V gene encodes CDR1 MDHEN and CDR2 SYDVKM. The CDR3 spans 16 residues. Trimming at V came to 5 bases and at J to 4 bases, leaving 12 bases not matched to a gene. Written as DNA, the CDR3 is TGTGCCAGCAGTCGGGTGCCAGGGACAGGCCCCTATGGCTACACCTTC. Translated: CASSRVPGTGPYGYTF.

The V gene is TRBV13, the J gene TRBJ2-5, with 8 bases aligning to TRBD2. Trimming at V came to 2 bases and at J to 4 bases, leaving 9 bases not matched to a gene. From germline, CDR1 is PRHDT and CDR2 FYEKMQ (reference sequence). The CDR3 runs to 16 residues. The DNA of the CDR3 is TGTGCCAGCAGCTTACGGTGGCGGGGGGCAGGAGAGACCCAGTACTTC. This sequence encodes CASSLRWRGAGETQYF.

The chain carries TRBV7-2 and TRBJ2-7, with TRBD2 identical over 12 bases. Per the germline V gene, CDR1 is SGHTA and CDR2 is FQGNSA. V shed 5 bases, J shed 5 bases, and the junction held 16 bases outside the gene matches. The CDR3 has 18 amino acids. CDR3 sequence: CASSQRLAGVLFVDEQYF. The CDR3, as DNA: TGTGCCAGCAGCCAACGACTAGCGGGAGTCCTTTTCGTAGACGAGCAGTACTTC.

In this sample, this clonotype turned up many times. The CDR3 reads CASSTPEGYGYTF. The CDR3, as DNA: TGTGCCAGCAGCACTCCTGAGGGCTATGGCTACACCTTC. V gene TRBV5-4 combines with J gene TRBJ1-2; D not certain. In germline, CDR1 is SGHNT, CDR2 YYREEE (reference sequence). The CDR3 is 13 amino acids. Trimming took 4 bases from V and 4 from J, leaving 11 bases between them.

This chain joins TRBV6-5 and TRBJ2-7, with a weak D call TRBD1 (6 bases). The V end was cut by 2 bases, the J end by 5 bases, with 13 bases between. CDR1 is MNHEY, CDR2 SVGAGI, per germline. The CDR3 is made up of 14 amino acids. The chain's CDR3 is CASSYGGALHEQYF. The CDR3 bases are TGTGCCAGCAGTTACGGGGGCGCTCTCCACGAGCAGTACTTC.

The sample holds many counts of this clonotype. The chain combines TRBV7-2 with TRBJ2-5, with D perhaps TRBD2 (6 bases). Trimming pared 0 bases from V and 5 bases from J, leaving 13 bases between. Looked up from germline, CDR1 is SGHTA and CDR2 is FQGNSA. This CDR3 comprises 15 residues. This CDR3 reads CASSLARGSAETQYF. In DNA, the CDR3 is TGTGCCAGCAGCTTAGCGCGGGGTAGCGCTGAGACCCAGTACTTC. The whole variable domain, remainder taken from reference TRBV7-2 and TRBJ2-5, is GAGVSQSPSNKVTEKGKDVELRCDPISGHTALYWYRQSLGQGLEFLIYFQGNSAPDKSGLPSDRFSAERTGGSVSTLTIQRTQQEDSAVYLCASSLARGSAETQYFGPGTRLLVL.

V is TRBV6-1 and J is TRBJ1-1; D uncertain. The germline V and J ends were trimmed by 6 bases and 5 bases, with 10 bases remaining between them. There are 12 residues in the CDR3. Germline V gives CDR1 MNHNS, CDR2 SASEGT. The CDR3 sequence is CASRTRSTEAFF. The CDR3 DNA is TGTGCCAGCAGAACACGTAGTACTGAAGCTTTCTTT.